This TCR beta chain was sequenced during a study of PD-L1 blockade in urothelial cancer. For the study at large: Most patients, about 85% of the roughly 30, were males with bladder-origin cancer. Analysis of the blood was performed 3 weeks (second dose) and 6 weeks after treatment start. Study results and caveats: Below-median pretreatment blood TCR clonality was a predictor of better survival.

Comment on this clone: Its antigen remains unknown.

Added to each PCR by spiking were synthetic TCR analog templates. Profiled with immunoSEQ multiplex PCR; TCRdb holds only in-frame clones, not every one. The sample yields 35,000 to 40,000 clones, over 75% seen once. Germline V CDR1 and CDR2: GTSNPN, SVGIG (reference sequence). The CDR3 is made up of 15 amino acids. V shed 3 bases and J shed 7 bases, with 16 bases lying between them. The V and J genes are TRBV30 and TRBJ1-6; D not resolved. The input for sequencing was PBMCs, taken around atezolizumab (anti-PD-L1) treatment. The sequence derives from a man in his 60s with urothelial cancer. CDR3 residues: CAWRLDGRVNSPLHF. The DNA for the CDR3 is TGTGCCTGGAGGCTAGACGGGAGGGTGAATTCACCCCTCCACTTT.